A selection of T cell receptor beta chains follows, all from one sample in a study of blood T cell repertoires in COVID-19. Profiled with immunoSEQ multiplex PCR; TCRdb holds only in-frame clones, not every one. The table has about 200,000 clones, 82% seen once. The sample was peripheral blood. These receptors were obtained from an elderly woman with COVID-19, enrolled during active disease. CDR3s include the opening cysteine and the closing phenylalanine or tryptophan. The D gene is left open where the match is weak. The listing skips clone size in some rows; elsewhere it reads once, few, many or a size class.

CDR3 protein: CASSYTGASYGYTF
CDR3 DNA: TGTGCCAGCAGTTACACAGGGGCTTCCTATGGCTACACCTTC
clone size: -
V gene: TRBV6-6
J gene: TRBJ1-2
D gene: TRBD1

CDR3 protein: CASSQELPKPGTGVGGYTF
CDR3 DNA: TGTGCCAGCAGCCAAGAACTACCTAAACCCGGGACAGGGGTCGGTGGCTACACCTTC
clone size: -
V gene: TRBV3-1/TRBV3-2
J gene: TRBJ1-2
D gene: TRBD1

CDR3 protein: CASSGSSGRWPPYEQYF
CDR3 DNA: TGTGCCAGCAGCGGATCAAGCGGGAGATGGCCCCCCTACGAGCAGTACTTC
clone size: once
V gene: TRBV13
J gene: TRBJ2-7
D gene: TRBD2

CDR3 protein: CASSSPMMNTEAFF
CDR3 DNA: TGCGCCAGCAGCTCGCCTATGATGAACACTGAAGCTTTCTTT
clone size: -
V gene: TRBV5-1
J gene: TRBJ1-1
D gene: -

CDR3 protein: CASSPQGGASTEAFF
CDR3 DNA: TGTGCCAGCAGTCCCCAGGGAGGGGCGAGCACTGAAGCTTTCTTT
clone size: -
V gene: TRBV28
J gene: TRBJ1-1
D gene: -

CDR3 protein: CASSFGSTGYEQYF
CDR3 DNA: TGTGCCAGCAGCTTCGGGAGTACGGGCTACGAGCAGTACTTC
clone size: -
V gene: TRBV7-2
J gene: TRBJ2-7
D gene: -

CDR3 protein: CASSATGDYGYTF
CDR3 DNA: TGTGCCAGCAGCGCCACAGGGGACTATGGCTACACCTTC
clone size: few
V gene: TRBV6-5
J gene: TRBJ1-2
D gene: TRBD1

CDR3 protein: CATRADGTNTGELFF
CDR3 DNA: TGTGCCACCAGGGCGGACGGGACGAACACCGGGGAGCTGTTTTTT
clone size: few
V gene: TRBV24-1
J gene: TRBJ2-2
D gene: -

CDR3 protein: CASSDIAATNEKLFF
CDR3 DNA: TGTGCCAGCAGTGACATTGCCGCAACTAATGAAAAACTGTTTTTT
clone size: -
V gene: TRBV5-4
J gene: TRBJ1-4
D gene: -

CDR3 protein: CAWSQGTNQPQHF
CDR3 DNA: TGTGCCTGGAGTCAGGGGACGAATCAGCCCCAGCATTTT
clone size: once
V gene: TRBV30
J gene: TRBJ1-5
D gene: -

CDR3 protein: CASSRGQYSYEQYF
CDR3 DNA: TGTGCCAGTAGTAGGGGACAGTACAGCTACGAGCAGTACTTC
clone size: -
V gene: TRBV19
J gene: TRBJ2-7
D gene: TRBD1

CDR3 protein: CASTAAPSGDYNEQFF
CDR3 DNA: TGTGCCAGCACGGCAGCGCCTAGCGGAGACTACAATGAGCAGTTCTTC
clone size: -
V gene: TRBV2
J gene: TRBJ2-1
D gene: TRBD2

CDR3 protein: CASSLNGYGYTF
CDR3 DNA: TGCGCCAGCAGCTTGAACGGCTATGGCTACACCTTC
clone size: -
V gene: TRBV5-1
J gene: TRBJ1-2
D gene: -

CDR3 protein: CARSLTAGVFYGYTF
CDR3 DNA: TGTGCCAGAAGCTTGACGGCAGGGGTCTTTTATGGCTACACCTTC
clone size: -
V gene: TRBV5-3
J gene: TRBJ1-2
D gene: -

CDR3 protein: CAIAGSGNTGELFF
CDR3 DNA: TGTGCCATCGCGGGGTCGGGGAACACCGGGGAGCTGTTTTTT
clone size: few
V gene: TRBV10-3
J gene: TRBJ2-2
D gene: -

CDR3 protein: CASRDPEGGNTIYF
CDR3 DNA: TGTGCCAGCAGGGATCCGGAGGGTGGAAACACCATATATTTT
clone size: few
V gene: TRBV6-5
J gene: TRBJ1-3
D gene: -

CDR3 protein: CASSSQGSGQPQHF
CDR3 DNA: TGTGCCAGCAGTTCACAGGGTTCAGGACAGCCCCAGCATTTT
clone size: once
V gene: TRBV2
J gene: TRBJ1-5
D gene: -

CDR3 protein: CASSPRTVMNTEAFF
CDR3 DNA: TGTGCCAGCTCACCAAGGACAGTCATGAACACTGAAGCTTTCTTT
clone size: -
V gene: TRBV18
J gene: TRBJ1-1
D gene: -

CDR3 protein: CAWTGLASYEQYF
CDR3 DNA: TGTGCCTGGACCGGACTAGCCTCCTACGAGCAGTACTTC
clone size: -
V gene: TRBV30
J gene: TRBJ2-7
D gene: TRBD2

CDR3 protein: CASSPARRVREQYF
CDR3 DNA: TGTGCCAGTAGTCCCGCACGCAGGGTTCGCGAGCAGTACTTC
clone size: -
V gene: TRBV19
J gene: TRBJ2-7
D gene: -

CDR3 protein: CASSYSTSGIYSYEQYF
CDR3 DNA: TGTGCCAGCAGTTACTCGACTAGCGGGATTTACTCCTACGAGCAGTACTTC
clone size: -
V gene: TRBV6-2/TRBV6-3
J gene: TRBJ2-7
D gene: TRBD2

CDR3 protein: CASSLGQGQGYTF
CDR3 DNA: TGCGCCAGCAGCTTGGGACAGGGACAAGGCTACACCTTC
clone size: -
V gene: TRBV5-1
J gene: TRBJ1-2
D gene: TRBD1

CDR3 protein: CASSDLPAANTEAFF
CDR3 DNA: TGTGCCAGCAGTGACCTCCCAGCGGCTAACACTGAAGCTTTCTTT
clone size: -
V gene: TRBV27
J gene: TRBJ1-1
D gene: -

CDR3 protein: CASSVGWSGTTEAFF
CDR3 DNA: TGTGCCAGCAGCGTAGGTTGGTCGGGGACTACTGAAGCTTTCTTT
clone size: few
V gene: TRBV9
J gene: TRBJ1-1
D gene: -

CDR3 protein: CASRYRFDGELFF
CDR3 DNA: TGTGCCAGCAGGTACCGGTTCGACGGGGAGCTGTTTTTT
clone size: -
V gene: TRBV6-6
J gene: TRBJ2-2
D gene: -

CDR3 protein: CTSAGGLSRGTQYF
CDR3 DNA: TGCACCAGCGCTGGGGGTCTGAGCAGGGGTACGCAGTATTTT
clone size: -
V gene: TRBV1
J gene: TRBJ2-3
D gene: -

CDR3 protein: CAWRASGQGNYGYTF
CDR3 DNA: TGTGCCTGGCGAGCCTCGGGACAGGGGAACTATGGCTACACCTTC
clone size: -
V gene: TRBV30
J gene: TRBJ1-2
D gene: TRBD1

CDR3 protein: CASSLGGTGDNYGYTF
CDR3 DNA: TGTGCCAGCAGCTTAGGTGGGACAGGGGATAACTATGGCTACACCTTC
clone size: -
V gene: TRBV7-9
J gene: TRBJ1-2
D gene: TRBD1

CDR3 protein: CASSRGLAPYEQYF
CDR3 DNA: TGTGCCAGCAGCCGCGGACTAGCGCCCTACGAGCAGTACTTC
clone size: -
V gene: TRBV3-1/TRBV3-2
J gene: TRBJ2-7
D gene: TRBD2

CDR3 protein: CASSPRTKGNTEAFF
CDR3 DNA: TGTGCCAGCAGCCCCCGGACTAAGGGGAACACTGAAGCTTTCTTT
clone size: -
V gene: TRBV3-1/TRBV3-2
J gene: TRBJ1-1
D gene: -

CDR3 protein: CASSPRGAGDTGELFF
CDR3 DNA: TGTGCCAGCAGCCCGCGGGGAGCGGGAGACACCGGGGAGCTGTTTTTT
clone size: once
V gene: TRBV9
J gene: TRBJ2-2
D gene: TRBD2

CDR3 protein: CASSSWDSPKGYNSPLHF
CDR3 DNA: TGTGCCAGTAGTTCCTGGGACAGTCCTAAGGGGTATAATTCACCCCTCCACTTT
clone size: few
V gene: TRBV19
J gene: TRBJ1-6
D gene: TRBD1

CDR3 protein: CASIPSGYQSGELFF
CDR3 DNA: TGTGCCAGTATCCCTTCAGGTTATCAGTCCGGGGAGCTGTTTTTT
clone size: -
V gene: TRBV19
J gene: TRBJ2-2
D gene: -

CDR3 protein: CASSLAGLGQNIQYF
CDR3 DNA: TGTGCCAGCAGCTTAGCGGGACTCGGGCAAAACATTCAGTACTTC
clone size: -
V gene: TRBV11-2
J gene: TRBJ2-4
D gene: -

CDR3 protein: CAWSVPGHLAKNIQYF
CDR3 DNA: TGTGCCTGGAGTGTCCCGGGACATTTAGCCAAAAACATTCAGTACTTC
clone size: -
V gene: TRBV30
J gene: TRBJ2-4
D gene: -

CDR3 protein: CASSLARTSGEITDTQYF
CDR3 DNA: TGCGCCAGCAGCTTGGCTCGGACTAGCGGAGAGATCACAGATACGCAGTATTTT
clone size: -
V gene: TRBV5-1
J gene: TRBJ2-3
D gene: TRBD2

CDR3 protein: CASSVDPSGTYNEQFF
CDR3 DNA: TGTGCCAGCAGCGTAGATCCTAGCGGGACCTACAATGAGCAGTTCTTC
clone size: -
V gene: TRBV9
J gene: TRBJ2-1
D gene: TRBD2

CDR3 protein: CASSLGGSYQETQYF
CDR3 DNA: TGTGCCAGCAGCTTAGGGGGGTCGTACCAAGAGACCCAGTACTTC
clone size: -
V gene: TRBV7-3
J gene: TRBJ2-5
D gene: -

CDR3 protein: CASIQGQRNTEAFF
CDR3 DNA: TGTGCCAGCATCCAGGGCCAGAGGAACACTGAAGCTTTCTTT
clone size: once
V gene: TRBV7-6
J gene: TRBJ1-1
D gene: -

CDR3 protein: CASSSTGAGNTIYF
CDR3 DNA: TGTGCCAGCAGCTCGACAGGGGCTGGAAACACCATATATTTT
clone size: -
V gene: TRBV11-2
J gene: TRBJ1-3
D gene: TRBD1

CDR3 protein: CASSLMGARMNYGYTF
CDR3 DNA: TGTGCCAGCAGCTTGATGGGGGCTAGGATGAACTATGGCTACACCTTC
clone size: -
V gene: TRBV5-6
J gene: TRBJ1-2
D gene: -

CDR3 protein: CASTQLPSDRAYATQYF
CDR3 DNA: TGTGCCAGCACCCAACTCCCCTCTGACAGGGCCTATGCTACGCAGTATTTT
clone size: -
V gene: TRBV27
J gene: TRBJ2-3
D gene: TRBD1

CDR3 protein: CAWRPSRTGELFF
CDR3 DNA: TGTGCCTGGAGGCCCTCGCGGACCGGGGAGCTGTTTTTT
clone size: once
V gene: TRBV30
J gene: TRBJ2-2
D gene: -

CDR3 protein: CAWSGTSQDEQYF
CDR3 DNA: TGTGCCTGGAGTGGGACTAGTCAAGATGAGCAGTACTTC
clone size: many
V gene: TRBV30
J gene: TRBJ2-7
D gene: TRBD2

CDR3 protein: CASRKTGNTGELFF
CDR3 DNA: TGTGCCAGTAGAAAAACAGGGAACACCGGGGAGCTGTTTTTT
clone size: -
V gene: TRBV19
J gene: TRBJ2-2
D gene: -

CDR3 protein: CASSPRQGGTNEKLFF
CDR3 DNA: TGTGCCAGCTCACCAAGACAGGGAGGAACTAATGAAAAACTGTTTTTT
clone size: -
V gene: TRBV18
J gene: TRBJ1-4
D gene: TRBD1

CDR3 protein: CASSLGQGENIQYF
CDR3 DNA: TGCGCCAGCAGCTTGGGTCAGGGTGAAAACATTCAGTACTTC
clone size: -
V gene: TRBV5-1
J gene: TRBJ2-4
D gene: -

CDR3 protein: CSGDSGSSPLYNEQFF
CDR3 DNA: TGCAGCGGAGATAGCGGGAGTTCCCCCCTCTACAATGAGCAGTTCTTC
clone size: -
V gene: TRBV29-1
J gene: TRBJ2-1
D gene: TRBD2